This TCR beta chain was recovered during a study of blood T cell repertoires in COVID-19. The protocol was immunoSEQ multiplex PCR, while the TCRdb copy is restricted to in-frame clones and leaves out a portion. This table has 95,000 to 150,000 clones, roughly 74% appearing once. V was clipped by 0 bases and J by 7 bases; unmatched bases: 10. CDR3 size: 15 residues. Per the germline V gene, CDR1 is SGHDT and CDR2 is YYEEEE. What was sequenced was peripheral blood. The J gene is TRBJ2-7, the V gene TRBV5-6; 7 bases match TRBD2. This receptor was identified in a man older than 75 with COVID-19, enrolled during active disease. The CDR3 DNA reads TGTGCCAGCAGCTTGGTGGGGCGGGAGCAGGGTGAGCAGTACTTC. It specifies CASSLVGREQGEQYF.